A single TCR beta chain is shown here with its context. Antigen unknown. TCRdb re-called the 5' RACE reads; one entry per CDR3 protein, DNA not given. This sample's table reports about 390,000 distinct CDR3 sequences. The data were taken from a study of T cells expressing NK-cell markers. Study-wide points: HCMV specificity of the expanded NKG2C+ T cell clones was not established. In a handful of donors, dominant NKG2C+ clonotypes were roughly 1.0-8% of CD8+ T cells.

This CDR3 region has 15 residues. CDR1 and CDR2 (germline): ENHRY, SYGVKD. This chain uses TRBV10-3 with TRBJ2-1; TCRdb returns TRBD1, unconfirmable since there is no DNA. The TCR comes from a woman aged 45-65 years in good health. The sequenced sample was blood T cells: a sorted CD56 or NKG2C T cell subset, CD4+ or CD8+ T cells, or bulk PBMC T cells (not recorded which). The CDR3 spells CAISAAGTGTIEQFF.